This note documents a single T cell receptor (beta chain) sequence. The antigen remains unidentified. As every portion of the isolated RNA was reverse transcribed, the sequencing read expressed TCRB transcripts. Sequencing was performed with immunoSEQ multiplex PCR; in TCRdb, only in-frame clones are kept and a portion is missing. The sample carries approximately 130,000 clones, roughly 17% recorded once. This CDR3 comprises 15 residues. Germline V gene data show CDR1 as SGHRS and CDR2 as YFSETQ. J was trimmed by 5 bases and V by 2 bases; bases with no gene match: 5. This sample is drawn from a study of beta chain features in type 1 diabetes. The study, taken as a whole, reports: When Type 1 diabetes patients were examined, their TCRB CDR3s proved moderately but significantly shorter in all four CD4+ subsets. Sampled from patients, naive, central memory and Treg TCRB repertoires appeared more similar than those sampled from healthy donors. At VDJ recombination sites, type 1 diabetes patients had fewer insertions and more deleted nucleotides.

Sequencing was performed on central memory CD4+ T cells from blood. V gene TRBV5-1 combines with J gene TRBJ2-5; 11 nucleotides line up with TRBD2. The clonotype was recovered from a man between 18 and 29 years old with type 1 diabetes. CDR3 in amino acids: CASSFSPSGRETQYF. CDR3 coding DNA: TGCGCCAGCAGCTTCAGCCCTAGCGGGAGGGAGACCCAGTACTTC. Complete variable domain (other parts from reference TRBV5-1 and TRBJ2-5): KAGVTQTPRYLIKTRGQQVTLSCSPISGHRSVSWYQQTPGQGLQFLFEYFSETQRNKGNFPGRFSGRQFSNSRSEMNVSTLELGDSALYLCASSFSPSGRETQYFGPGTRLLVL.